This record looks at one T cell receptor (beta chain) sequence and its context. Thyroid ultrasound and orbital computed tomography, with clinical symptoms and serum thyroxine and TRAb, informed diagnoses. This entry belongs to a study of T cells in Graves' hyperthyroidism and ophthalmopathy. This CDR3 is built from 14 residues. Trimming cost V 2 bases and J 8 bases, with 16 bases left between them. Germline CDR1 reads DFQATT; CDR2 reads SNEGSKA (reference sequence). RNA transcripts yielded amplified TCR beta CDR3 regions. Primed by the HTBI set, a first-round RT-PCR was run on the TCR CDR3. Each CDR3 protein gets one entry after TCRdb re-called the multiplex PCR reads with MiXCR. The sample lists a few hundred thousand distinct CDR3 sequences; around a sixth were seen once.

The TCR was taken from a woman younger than 45 with Graves' hyperthyroidism. The gene calls are TRBV20-1 and TRBJ2-4; D is uncertain. Sequences were obtained from blood. DNA of the CDR3: TGCAGTGCTAGATCGGCTCGGAATAATGACATTCAGTACTTC. This encodes CSARSARNNDIQYF.